The table lists the clone carrying this T cell receptor (beta chain) with many counts. These data originate in a study of early T cells in non-severe SARS-CoV-2 infection. Germline values: CDR1 LGHDT, CDR2 YNNKEL (reference sequence). CDR3 length equals 15 residues. The ends lost 7 bases at V and 2 bases at J; junction bases unmatched: 3. TCRdb reprocessed the 5' RACE reads via MiXCR and lists one record per CDR3 protein. The table has 60,000 to 65,000 distinct CDR3 sequences, roughly a tenth seen once; the top ten hold about 1.3%. Sample: whole blood. The clonotype comes from an adult who was a healthcare worker with PCR-confirmed SARS-CoV-2 infection or an uninfected control (not recorded which). The V call is TRBV3-1, the J call TRBJ2-3, with 13 nucleotides matching TRBD2. The CDR3 spells CASTGLAGVTDTQYF. The CDR3 nucleotides are TGTGCCAGCACCGGACTAGCGGGGGTCACAGATACGCAGTATTTT.